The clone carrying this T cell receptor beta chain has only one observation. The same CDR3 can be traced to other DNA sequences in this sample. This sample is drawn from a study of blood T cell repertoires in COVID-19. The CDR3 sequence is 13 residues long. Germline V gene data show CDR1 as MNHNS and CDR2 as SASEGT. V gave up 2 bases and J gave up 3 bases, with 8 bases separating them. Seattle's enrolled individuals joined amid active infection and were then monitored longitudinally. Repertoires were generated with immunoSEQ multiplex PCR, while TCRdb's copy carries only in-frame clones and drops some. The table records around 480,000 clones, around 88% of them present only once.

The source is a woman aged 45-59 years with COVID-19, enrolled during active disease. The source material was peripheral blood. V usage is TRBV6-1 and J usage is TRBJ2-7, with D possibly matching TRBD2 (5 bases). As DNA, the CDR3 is TGTGCCAGCAGTGAAATTCGGGGCTACGAGCAGTACTTC. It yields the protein CASSEIRGYEQYF.